The rows below give T cell receptor beta chains drawn from one sample of a study of control samples from healthy donors and cancer patients. The repertoire was sequenced with immunoSEQ multiplex PCR; TCRdb's copy has only in-frame clones and lacks some. The profile covers about 89,000 clones, with more than 75% appearing a single time and approximately 2.1% taken by the ten largest. Sequences were obtained from blood. The receptor set was obtained from a woman aged 40 to 50 in good health. The CDR3 runs from the conserved cysteine through the conserved F or W. D genes are given only for firm matches. Clone size is shown for a subset of rows, as once, few, many or a class of expanded clone.

NA	NA	TRBV29-1	TRBJ1-1	TGCAGCGTTGATGTCTTGCGGCTGGGCACTGAAGCTTTCTTT	CSVDVLRLGTEAFF
NA	NA	TRBV7-2	TRBJ1-5	TGTGCCAGCAGCCAACCGGGGGGGCATCAGCCCCAGCATTTT	CASSQPGGHQPQHF
NA	NA	TRBV29-1	TRBJ2-1	TGCAGCGTTGGGGAGGGGGCATGGGATGAGCAGTTCTTC	CSVGEGAWDEQFF
NA	NA	TRBV11-3	TRBJ2-2	TGTGCCAGCAGCTTAAAACGGGGCGGGGAGCTGTTTTTT	CASSLKRGGELFF
TRBD2	NA	TRBV6-5	TRBJ2-1	TGTGCCAGCAGGCTGGAGGCTAGCGGGGGCCGGGAGCAGTTCTTC	CASRLEASGGREQFF
NA	NA	TRBV10-3	TRBJ2-7	TGTGCCATCAGCCAGCACTACGAGCAGTACTTC	CAISQHYEQYF
NA	NA	TRBV29-1	TRBJ2-3	TGCAGCGTTGAAGACCTGCTGTCAGGGGTATGGACAGATACGCAGTATTTT	CSVEDLLSGVWTDTQYF
NA	NA	TRBV5-1	TRBJ2-7	TGCGCCAGCAGCGCTTATGTTGGTGTCAGCGCTTACGAGCAGTACTTC	CASSAYVGVSAYEQYF
TRBD1	NA	TRBV24-1	TRBJ1-2	TGTGCCACCAGTGACCCATCAGGGACAGGGGCAGGAGGCTACACCTTC	CATSDPSGTGAGGYTF
NA	NA	TRBV5-5	TRBJ1-2	TGTGCCAGTCACCTCGGACGGATGACTGTTCTCTATGGCTACACCTTC	CASHLGRMTVLYGYTF
NA	NA	TRBV30	TRBJ1-6	TGTGCCTGGAGTGAAATGGCGGATTCACCCCTCCACTTT	CAWSEMADSPLHF
TRBD1	few	TRBV5-6	TRBJ1-4	TGTGCCAGCAGCATCCGGGACAGGGTTGAAAAACTGTTTTTT	CASSIRDRVEKLFF
NA	NA	TRBV19	TRBJ1-2	TGTGCCAGTAGTTCCCGGGACATGAGGAACTATGGCTACACCTTC	CASSSRDMRNYGYTF
TRBD1	NA	TRBV4-3	TRBJ1-3	TGCGCCAGCAGCCAAGAGGACAGGGCTGGAAACACCATATATTTT	CASSQEDRAGNTIYF
NA	NA	TRBV19	TRBJ1-5	TGTGCCAGTACCCAGGGAGGCCAGCCCCAGCATTTT	CASTQGGQPQHF
NA	NA	TRBV6-2/TRBV6-3	TRBJ1-1	TGTGCCAGCAGTTACTCTGAAGGAGACACTGAAGCTTTCTTT	CASSYSEGDTEAFF
NA	NA	TRBV2	TRBJ2-7	TGTGCCAGCTCACGCGAGGGGACAACCAATTACGAGCAGTACTTC	CASSREGTTNYEQYF
NA	NA	TRBV18	TRBJ2-7	TGTGCCAGCTCACCCGACAGCTCCTACGAGCAGTACTTC	CASSPDSSYEQYF
NA	NA	TRBV5-4	TRBJ2-2	TGTGCCAGCAGCTTGGCAGGTTCGGCAGGGGAGCTGTTTTTT	CASSLAGSAGELFF
NA	once	TRBV7-2	TRBJ2-2	TGTGCCAGCAGCCTCCACGGGTCCCGGGGCACCGGGGAGCTGTTTTTT	CASSLHGSRGTGELFF
NA	NA	TRBV14	TRBJ2-1	TGTGCCAGCAGCCAAGGGGCAGCCAATGAGCAGTTCTTC	CASSQGAANEQFF
TRBD1	NA	TRBV5-6	TRBJ1-2	TGTGCCAGCAGCTTGGAGTTCGGACAGGGGTCCTATGGCTACACCTTC	CASSLEFGQGSYGYTF
NA	NA	TRBV10-3	TRBJ2-7	TGTGCCATCAGTGGATCGACGGGTTACTACGAGCAGTACTTC	CAISGSTGYYEQYF
NA	few	TRBV19	TRBJ2-1	TGTGCCAGAAACCGGGATTGGTACAATGAGCAGTTCTTC	CARNRDWYNEQFF
NA	few	TRBV21-1	TRBJ1-4	TGTGCCCAGGGGGCCGGAATGCTGTTTTTT	CAQGAGMLFF
NA	NA	TRBV5-1	TRBJ1-6	TGCGCCAGCAGCTTGGGGCTAAATTCACCCCTCCACTTT	CASSLGLNSPLHF
NA	NA	TRBV7-2	TRBJ2-3	TGTGCCAGCAGCTTAGCAGGCCAAGGGTCTGTGTATTTT	CASSLAGQGSVYF
TRBD2	NA	TRBV7-6	TRBJ2-7	TGTGCCAGCAGCTCAAGAACAAGCGGGAGCTCCTACGAGCAGTACTTC	CASSSRTSGSSYEQYF
NA	NA	TRBV5-6	TRBJ1-5	TGTGCCAGCAGCTCGCAGGGAATGCAGCCCCAGCATTTT	CASSSQGMQPQHF
NA	once	TRBV6-2/TRBV6-3	TRBJ1-5	TGTGCCAGCAGTTATCAGGCTTGGTCGGGGGTAGTGAATCAGCCCCAGCATTTT	CASSYQAWSGVVNQPQHF
NA	NA	TRBV29-1	TRBJ1-2	TGCAGCGTTGAAGATGACGGTTTTAGGTATGGCTACACCTTC	CSVEDDGFRYGYTF